The next 24 T cell receptor beta chains were all read from a single sample in a study of shared clonotypes between healthy human individuals. Data came from immunoSEQ multiplex PCR; TCRdb stores just in-frame clones and leaves some out. The sample gives around 2.5 million clones, 80% to 95% of which show up once; 0.36% is in the top ten. Material: naive CD4+ T cells from PBMCs. Subset meaning: CD45RA+ positively selected. The receptor set was obtained from a man aged 18-30 years in good health. Some clones in this sample may be carry-over from other donors' samples.

The chain carries TRBV5-4 and TRBJ2-2; no reliable D call. The V and J ends lost 0 bases and 0 bases respectively, with 9 bases between them. This CDR3 has 16 amino acids. CDR1 and CDR2 (germline): SGHNT, YYREEE (reference sequence). CDR3: CASSLGQLANTGELFF. In nucleotides, the CDR3 is TGTGCCAGCAGCTTGGGGCAGCTCGCGAACACCGGGGAGCTGTTTTTT.

This sequence joins TRBV4-2 and TRBJ2-7; D gene ambiguous. CDR3 length equals 14 residues. Trimming pared 2 bases from V and 2 bases from J, leaving 10 bases between. CDR1 is LGHNA and CDR2 is YNFKEQ in the germline V gene. The DNA of the CDR3 is TGTGCCAGCAGCCAACCTTCCGGAACCTACGAGCAGTACTTC. Protein product: CASSQPSGTYEQYF.

The rearrangement links TRBV9 to TRBJ1-2; D gene unclear. Germline CDR1 is SGDLS and CDR2 is YYNGEE. V was pared by 0 bases and J by 5 bases, with 8 bases between. The CDR3 length is 13 residues. This chain's CDR3 is CASSVAQRYGYTF. The CDR3 DNA follows: TGTGCCAGCAGCGTAGCTCAAAGGTATGGCTACACCTTC.

This chain joins TRBV28 and TRBJ1-3, with unresolved D. CDR3 length: 14 residues. CDR1 is MDHEN, CDR2 SYDVKM, per germline. The V gene lost 6 bases and the J gene lost 1 base, with 10 bases spanning the gap. The CDR3, as DNA: TGTGCCAGCAGCTTAAGACGATCTGGAAACACCATATATTTT. It is translated as CASSLRRSGNTIYF.

About this clone itself: This sample includes further DNA sequences coding for the same CDR3. The gene calls are TRBV5-6 and TRBJ1-2; D ambiguous. V shed 4 bases and J shed 2 bases, with 3 bases lying between them. Germline V gene sequence: CDR1 SGHDT, CDR2 YYEEEE. This CDR3 spans 11 amino acids. The CDR3 region has the DNA TGTGCCAGCAGCGCGAACTATGGCTACACCTTC. This gives the protein CASSANYGYTF.

The rearrangement links TRBV28 to TRBJ2-4, with a possible D match to TRBD1 (6 bases). V was clipped by 6 bases and J by 0 bases, with 18 bases between them. The CDR3 spans 17 residues. Per germline, CDR1 MDHEN and CDR2 SYDVKM. The CDR3 nucleotides are TGTGCCAGCAGCTCCCGACGGACAGAGCTAGCCAAAAACATTCAGTACTTC. Translation gives CASSSRRTELAKNIQYF. Using reference TRBV28 and TRBJ2-4 for the parts outside the CDR3, the full variable domain is DVKVTQSSRYLVKRTGEKVFLECVQDMDHENMFWYRQDPGLGLRLIYFSYDVKMKEKGDIPEGYSVSREKKERFSLILESASTNQTSMYLCASSSRRTELAKNIQYFGAGTRLSVL.

V and J are TRBV7-8 and TRBJ2-7; 8 positions agree with TRBD2. J gave up 0 bases and V 5 bases, and 12 bases lay outside the gene matches. Looked up from germline, CDR1 is SGHVS and CDR2 is FQNEAQ. The length of the CDR3 is 17 residues. CDR3 region: CASSRSFISGDSYEQYF. The CDR3 nucleotides read TGTGCCAGCAGCAGATCCTTTATTAGCGGGGACTCCTACGAGCAGTACTTC.

The rearrangement uses TRBV7-2 and TRBJ2-2; 7 nucleotides agree with TRBD2. The germline V gene has CDR1 SGHTA and CDR2 FQGNSA. V trimming: 5 bases; J trimming: 3 bases; junction bases outside the gene matches: 9. The CDR3 runs 16 residues. The CDR3 DNA reads TGTGCCAGCAGCCCTCGTGGCGGGAGTGACACCGGGGAGCTGTTTTTT. Residues: CASSPRGGSDTGELFF.

This CDR3 is CASRDTGTLSQHF. CDR3 nucleotides: TGTGCCAGCAGGGACACCGGGACGTTGTCCCAGCATTTT. This chain connects TRBV27 to TRBJ1-5; tentatively, D is TRBD1 (5 bases). The CDR3 totals 13 residues. Trimming pared 6 bases from V and 11 bases from J, leaving 17 bases between. Germline-derived CDR1 and CDR2 are MNHEY and SMNVEV (reference sequence).

This chain joins TRBV28 and TRBJ1-4, with D uncertain. CDR1 is MDHEN, CDR2 SYDVKM, per germline. The CDR3 spans 12 residues. V was trimmed by 11 bases and J by 7 bases, leaving 14 bases between them. The DNA for the CDR3 is TGTGCCGTCGCCCGGCGGACTGAAAAACTGTTTTTT. It codes for CAVARRTEKLFF.

The chain combines TRBV10-3 with TRBJ1-2, with 9 bases aligning to TRBD1. Germline V gene lookup returns CDR1 ENHRY and CDR2 SYGVKD. V shed 4 bases, J shed 5 bases, and the junction held 5 bases outside the gene matches. The CDR3 spans 14 residues. The CDR3 protein is CAISGGTGPYGYTF. The DNA for the CDR3 is TGTGCCATCAGTGGGGGGACAGGGCCTTATGGCTACACCTTC.

The V gene is TRBV7-2, the J gene TRBJ2-1, with D unresolved. The V and J ends lost 5 bases and 8 bases respectively, with 10 bases between them. Germline V gives CDR1 SGHTA, CDR2 FQGNSA. CDR3 length equals 12 residues. CDR3 in DNA: TGTGCCAGCAGCCCCCTCCTGTATGAGCAGTTCTTC. Translating it yields CASSPLLYEQFF. Combining the CDR3 with reference TRBV7-2 and TRBJ2-1 gives the whole variable domain GAGVSQSPSNKVTEKGKDVELRCDPISGHTALYWYRQSLGQGLEFLIYFQGNSAPDKSGLPSDRFSAERTGGSVSTLTIQRTQQEDSAVYLCASSPLLYEQFFGPGTRLTVL.

The chain has TRBV27 and TRBJ2-1; D gene uncertain. The V and J ends lost 0 bases and 2 bases respectively, with 11 bases between them. Germline assignment: CDR1 MNHEY and CDR2 SMNVEV (reference sequence). This CDR3 has 16 amino acids. The CDR3: CASSLSMGRPYNEQFF. The DNA of the CDR3 is TGTGCCAGCAGTTTATCCATGGGCCGCCCCTACAATGAGCAGTTCTTC.

The chain carries TRBV10-3 and TRBJ1-1; D remains ambiguous. The length of the CDR3 is 14 residues. Trimming cost V 7 bases and J 2 bases, with 14 bases left between them. Germline CDR1 is ENHRY and CDR2 is SYGVKD. The CDR3 coding sequence is TGTGCCATCACGACGGGGAGTACTAACACTGAAGCTTTCTTT. Protein sequence: CAITTGSTNTEAFF.

This clone has more than one count but fewer than ten. J is TRBJ1-1 and V is TRBV5-1, with D maybe TRBD1 (5 bases). CDR3 size: 15 residues. Germline V gene lookup returns CDR1 SGHRS and CDR2 YFSETQ. V lost 0 bases to trimming and J lost 4 bases, with 13 bases between them. This CDR3 reads CASSLADSSVTEAFF. CDR3 coding DNA: TGCGCCAGCAGCTTGGCCGACAGCAGTGTCACTGAAGCTTTCTTT. Using reference TRBV5-1 and TRBJ1-1 for the parts outside the CDR3, the full variable domain is KAGVTQTPRYLIKTRGQQVTLSCSPISGHRSVSWYQQTPGQGLQFLFEYFSETQRNKGNFPGRFSGRQFSNSRSEMNVSTLELGDSALYLCASSLADSSVTEAFFGQGTRLTVV.

The V call is TRBV9, the J call TRBJ1-1; no clear D. Per the germline V gene, CDR1 is SGDLS and CDR2 is YYNGEE. This CDR3 has 14 amino acids. Trimming shortened V by 4 bases and J by 0 bases, and 10 bases separated the two germline ends. CDR3 sequence: CASSPQTMNTEAFF. CDR3 bases: TGTGCCAGCAGCCCACAGACAATGAACACTGAAGCTTTCTTT.

This chain connects TRBV11-2 to TRBJ2-3; TRBD1 might be the D (6 bases). Trimming shortened V by 1 base and J by 9 bases, and 17 bases separated the two germline ends. Germline loops: CDR1 SGHAT, CDR2 FQNNGV. The CDR3 has 15 residues. The DNA of the CDR3 is TGTGCCAGCAGCTTAGTAGTACTGACACAGGGCACGCAGTATTTT. Its translation is CASSLVVLTQGTQYF.

Regarding this clone: The sample contains more than one DNA sequence encoding this CDR3. CDR3 residues: CASSPGVNTEAFF. In DNA form, the CDR3 reads TGTGCCAGCTCACCAGGAGTAAACACTGAAGCTTTCTTT. The V gene is TRBV18, the J gene TRBJ1-1; D is unclear. Germline values: CDR1 KGHSH, CDR2 LQKENI. V shed 2 bases and J shed 2 bases, with 6 bases lying between them. There are 13 residues in the CDR3.

The CDR3 here is CASSRQAGDYGYTF. The DNA of the CDR3 is TGTGCCAGCAGCCGACAAGCCGGGGACTATGGCTACACCTTC. This chain uses TRBV21-1 with TRBJ1-2. TRBV21-1 is a listed pseudogene. The CDR3 contains 14 residues.

The chain carries TRBV2 and TRBJ2-7, with D unclear. The germline CDR1 and CDR2 sequences are SNHLY and FYNNEI. The CDR3 is 12 residues long. V was shortened by 6 bases and J by 2 bases, with 8 bases between the two germline ends. CDR3 amino acids: CASRTLPYEQYF. The CDR3 nucleotides are TGTGCCAGCAGAACCCTCCCCTACGAGCAGTACTTC.

The rearrangement links TRBV28 to TRBJ2-5; D is perhaps TRBD2 (5 bases). V was trimmed by 2 bases and J by 4 bases, leaving 11 bases between them. Germline V gives CDR1 MDHEN, CDR2 SYDVKM. The CDR3 totals 14 residues. CDR3 nucleotides: TGTGCCAGCAGTTTAAGCGGTGGATTAGAGACCCAGTACTTC. As protein: CASSLSGGLETQYF. Full variable domain (outside the CDR3, taken from reference TRBV28 and TRBJ2-5): DVKVTQSSRYLVKRTGEKVFLECVQDMDHENMFWYRQDPGLGLRLIYFSYDVKMKEKGDIPEGYSVSREKKERFSLILESASTNQTSMYLCASSLSGGLETQYFGPGTRLLVL.

A note on this clone: This same CDR3 is encoded by further DNA sequences in the sample. The chain employs TRBV20-1 and TRBJ2-7; TRBD1 aligns across 7 bases. The length of the CDR3 is 11 residues. CDR1 is DFQATT and CDR2 is SNEGSKA in the germline V gene (reference sequence). V was pared by 7 bases and J by 2 bases, with 2 bases of the junction left unmatched. The chain's CDR3 is CSGQGAYEQYF. The CDR3 DNA sequence: TGCAGTGGGCAGGGGGCCTACGAGCAGTACTTC.

The chain combines TRBV5-1 with TRBJ2-7; 9 positions agree with TRBD1. The V and J ends lost 5 bases and 5 bases, in that order; junction bases with no gene match: 8. This CDR3 region has 14 residues. Germline V lookup: CDR1 SGHRS, CDR2 YFSETQ. CDR3 residues: CASRATGGGDEQYF. The DNA for the CDR3 is TGCGCCAGCAGAGCGACAGGGGGAGGTGACGAGCAGTACTTC.

In DNA, the CDR3 is TGTGCCAGCAGCGTATCGGGACTAGCGGGAAGCTCCTACAATGAGCAGTTCTTC. This translates into CASSVSGLAGSSYNEQFF. The rearrangement uses TRBV9 and TRBJ2-1; TRBD2 aligns across 13 bases. The V and J ends lost 1 base and 0 bases, in that order; junction bases with no gene match: 4. Germline V CDR1 and CDR2: SGDLS, YYNGEE. This CDR3 has 18 amino acids.